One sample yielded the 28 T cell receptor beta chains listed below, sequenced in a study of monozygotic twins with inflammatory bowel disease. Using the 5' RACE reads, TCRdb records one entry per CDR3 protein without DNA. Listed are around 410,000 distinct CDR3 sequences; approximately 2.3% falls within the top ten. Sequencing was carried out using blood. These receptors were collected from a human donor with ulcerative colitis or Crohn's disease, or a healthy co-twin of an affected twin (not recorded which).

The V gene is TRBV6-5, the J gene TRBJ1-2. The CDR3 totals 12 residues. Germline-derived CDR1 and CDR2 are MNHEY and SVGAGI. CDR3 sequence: CASSYHGFGYTF.

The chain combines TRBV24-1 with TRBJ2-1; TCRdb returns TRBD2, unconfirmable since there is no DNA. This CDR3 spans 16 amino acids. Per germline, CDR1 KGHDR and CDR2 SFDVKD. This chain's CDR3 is CATSDARSRELNEQFF.

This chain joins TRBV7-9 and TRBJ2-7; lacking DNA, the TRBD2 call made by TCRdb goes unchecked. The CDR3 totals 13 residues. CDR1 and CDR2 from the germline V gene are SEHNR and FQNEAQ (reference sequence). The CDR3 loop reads CASSLEEGTEQYF.

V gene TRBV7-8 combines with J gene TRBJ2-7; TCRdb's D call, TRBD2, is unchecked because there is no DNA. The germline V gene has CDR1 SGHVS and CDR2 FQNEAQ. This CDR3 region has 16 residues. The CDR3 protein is CASSLVRGGGPYEQYF. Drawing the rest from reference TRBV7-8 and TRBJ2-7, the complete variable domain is GAGVSQSPRYKVAKRGQDVALRCDPISGHVSLFWYQQALGQGPEFLTYFQNEAQLDKSGLPSDRFFAERPEGSVSTLKIQRTQQEDSAVYLCASSLVRGGGPYEQYFGPGTRLTVT.

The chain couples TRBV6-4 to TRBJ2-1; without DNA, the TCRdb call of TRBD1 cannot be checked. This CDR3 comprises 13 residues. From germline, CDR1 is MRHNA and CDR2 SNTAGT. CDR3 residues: CASSDGARGEQFF.

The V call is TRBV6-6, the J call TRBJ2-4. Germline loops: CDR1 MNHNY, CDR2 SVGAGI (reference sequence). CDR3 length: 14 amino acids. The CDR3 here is CASSYSGTGHIQYF.

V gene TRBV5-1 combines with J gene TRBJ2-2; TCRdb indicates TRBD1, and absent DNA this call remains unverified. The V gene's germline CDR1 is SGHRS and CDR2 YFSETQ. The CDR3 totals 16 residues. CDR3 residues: CASSIPGQGAGGELFF.

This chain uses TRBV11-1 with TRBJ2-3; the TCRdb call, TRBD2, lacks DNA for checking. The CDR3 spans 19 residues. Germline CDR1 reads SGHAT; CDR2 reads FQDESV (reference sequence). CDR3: CASSLAKGSRRVVTDTQYF.

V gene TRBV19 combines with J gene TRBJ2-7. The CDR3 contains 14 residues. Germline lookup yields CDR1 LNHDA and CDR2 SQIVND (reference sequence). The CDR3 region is CASSIDRGSYEQYF.

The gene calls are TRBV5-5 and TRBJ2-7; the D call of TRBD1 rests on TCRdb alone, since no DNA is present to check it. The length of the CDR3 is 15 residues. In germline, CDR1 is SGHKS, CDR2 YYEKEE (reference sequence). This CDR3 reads CASSINRGPTYEQYF.

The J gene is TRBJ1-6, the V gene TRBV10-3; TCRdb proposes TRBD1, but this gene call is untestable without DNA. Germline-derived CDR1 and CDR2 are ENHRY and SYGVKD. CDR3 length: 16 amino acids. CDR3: CAISVGGPVDNSPLHF.

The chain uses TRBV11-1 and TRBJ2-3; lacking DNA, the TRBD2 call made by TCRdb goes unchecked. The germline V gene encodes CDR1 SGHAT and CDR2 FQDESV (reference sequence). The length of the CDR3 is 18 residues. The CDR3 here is CASSLGLAGLSSTDTQYF.

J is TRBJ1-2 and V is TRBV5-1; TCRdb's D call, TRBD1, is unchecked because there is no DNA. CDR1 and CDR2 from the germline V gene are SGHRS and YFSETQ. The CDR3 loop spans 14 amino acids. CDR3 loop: CASSRTGEYYGYTF.

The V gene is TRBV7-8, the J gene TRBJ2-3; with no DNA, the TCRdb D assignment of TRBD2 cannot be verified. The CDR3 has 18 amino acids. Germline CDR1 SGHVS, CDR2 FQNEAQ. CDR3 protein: CASSLARLAGRSTDTQYF.

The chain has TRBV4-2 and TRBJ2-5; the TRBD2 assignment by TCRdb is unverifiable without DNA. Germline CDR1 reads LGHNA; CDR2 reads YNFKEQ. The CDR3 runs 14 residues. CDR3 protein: CASSQLGTKETQYF.

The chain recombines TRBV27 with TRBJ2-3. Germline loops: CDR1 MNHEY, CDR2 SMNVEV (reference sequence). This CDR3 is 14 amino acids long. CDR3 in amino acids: CAIECGGSTDTQYF.

The CDR3 is CASSLGGTGGQPQHF. V and J are TRBV11-2 and TRBJ1-5; the TCRdb call, TRBD1, lacks DNA for checking. The germline V gene encodes CDR1 SGHAT and CDR2 FQNNGV. CDR3 length: 15 residues.

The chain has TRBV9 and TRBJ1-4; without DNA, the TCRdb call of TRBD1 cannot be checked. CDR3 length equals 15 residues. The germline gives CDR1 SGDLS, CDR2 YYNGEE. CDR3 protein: CASSVGTAPNEKLFF.

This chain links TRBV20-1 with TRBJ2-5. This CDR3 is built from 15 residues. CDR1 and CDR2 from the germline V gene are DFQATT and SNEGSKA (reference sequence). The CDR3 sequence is CSAPKDTSYQETQYF.

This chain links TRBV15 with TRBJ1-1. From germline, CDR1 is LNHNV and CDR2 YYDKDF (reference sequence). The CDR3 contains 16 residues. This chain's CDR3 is CATSRGVPELNTEAFF.

The CDR3 is CASSSGLAASSYNEQFF. J is TRBJ2-1 and V is TRBV7-9; TCRdb returns TRBD2, unconfirmable since there is no DNA. Germline V gives CDR1 SEHNR, CDR2 FQNEAQ (reference sequence). The CDR3 sequence is 17 residues long.

This CDR3 is CSVAGATDTQYF. V and J are TRBV29-1 and TRBJ2-3; TCRdb lists TRBD1, though no DNA is available to test this call. This CDR3 comprises 12 residues. Germline CDR1 is SQVTM and CDR2 is ANQGSEA.

The CDR3 reads CSARRRDQPQHF. The genes are TRBV20-1 and TRBJ1-5. Germline CDR1 and CDR2: DFQATT and SNEGSKA (reference sequence). This CDR3 spans 12 amino acids.

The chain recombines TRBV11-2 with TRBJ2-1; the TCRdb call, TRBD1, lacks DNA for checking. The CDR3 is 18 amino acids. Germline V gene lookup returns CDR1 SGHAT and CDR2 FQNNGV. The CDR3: CASSRDHTGARIYNEQFF.

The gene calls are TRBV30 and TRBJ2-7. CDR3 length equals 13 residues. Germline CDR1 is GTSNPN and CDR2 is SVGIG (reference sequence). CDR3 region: CAWSVGGAYEQYF.

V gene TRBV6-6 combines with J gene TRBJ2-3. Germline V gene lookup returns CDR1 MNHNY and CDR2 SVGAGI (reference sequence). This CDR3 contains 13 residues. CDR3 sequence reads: CASSYGSVDTQYF.

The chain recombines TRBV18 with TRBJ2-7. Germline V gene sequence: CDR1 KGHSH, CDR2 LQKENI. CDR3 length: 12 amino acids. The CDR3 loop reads CASSPRALEQYF.

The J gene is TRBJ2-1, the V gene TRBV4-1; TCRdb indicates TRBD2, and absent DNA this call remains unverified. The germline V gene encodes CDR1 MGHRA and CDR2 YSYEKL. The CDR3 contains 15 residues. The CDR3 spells CASSPITSGRAGQFF.